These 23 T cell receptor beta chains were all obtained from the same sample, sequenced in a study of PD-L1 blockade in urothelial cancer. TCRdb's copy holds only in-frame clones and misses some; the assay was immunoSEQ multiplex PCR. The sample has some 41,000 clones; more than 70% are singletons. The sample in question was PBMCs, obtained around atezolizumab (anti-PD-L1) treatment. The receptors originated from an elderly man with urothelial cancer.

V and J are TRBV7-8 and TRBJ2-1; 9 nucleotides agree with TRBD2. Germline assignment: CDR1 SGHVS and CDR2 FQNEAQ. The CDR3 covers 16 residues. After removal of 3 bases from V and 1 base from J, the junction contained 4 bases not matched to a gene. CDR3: CASSFGAGGSYNEQFF. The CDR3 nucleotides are TGTGCCAGCAGCTTCGGGGCGGGAGGGTCCTACAATGAGCAGTTCTTC. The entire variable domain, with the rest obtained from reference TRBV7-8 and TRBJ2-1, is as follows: GAGVSQSPRYKVAKRGQDVALRCDPISGHVSLFWYQQALGQGPEFLTYFQNEAQLDKSGLPSDRFFAERPEGSVSTLKIQRTQQEDSAVYLCASSFGAGGSYNEQFFGPGTRLTVL.

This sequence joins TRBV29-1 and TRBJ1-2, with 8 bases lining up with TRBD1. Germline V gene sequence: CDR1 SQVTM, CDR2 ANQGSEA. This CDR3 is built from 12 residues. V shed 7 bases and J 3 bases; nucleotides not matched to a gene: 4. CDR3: CSGVQGDYGYTF. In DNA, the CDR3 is TGCAGCGGCGTACAGGGGGACTATGGCTACACCTTC.

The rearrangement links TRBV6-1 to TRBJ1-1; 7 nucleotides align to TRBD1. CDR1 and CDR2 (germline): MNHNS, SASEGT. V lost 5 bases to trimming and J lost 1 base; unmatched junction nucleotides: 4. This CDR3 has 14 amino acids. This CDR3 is CASSSRTGNTEAFF. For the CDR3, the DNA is TGTGCCAGCAGTTCACGGACAGGGAACACTGAAGCTTTCTTT.

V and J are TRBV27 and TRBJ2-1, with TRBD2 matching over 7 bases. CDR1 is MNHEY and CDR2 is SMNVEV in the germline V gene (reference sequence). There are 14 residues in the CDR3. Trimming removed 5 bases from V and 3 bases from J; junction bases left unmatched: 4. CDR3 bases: TGTGCCAGCAGTCCCCAGCGGGGCTACAATGAGCAGTTCTTC. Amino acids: CASSPQRGYNEQFF.

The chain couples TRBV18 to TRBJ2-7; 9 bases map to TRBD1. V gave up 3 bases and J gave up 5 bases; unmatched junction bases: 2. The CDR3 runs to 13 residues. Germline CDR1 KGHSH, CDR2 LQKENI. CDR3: CASSPWTGDEQYF. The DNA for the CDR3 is TGTGCCAGCTCACCCTGGACAGGGGACGAGCAGTACTTC.

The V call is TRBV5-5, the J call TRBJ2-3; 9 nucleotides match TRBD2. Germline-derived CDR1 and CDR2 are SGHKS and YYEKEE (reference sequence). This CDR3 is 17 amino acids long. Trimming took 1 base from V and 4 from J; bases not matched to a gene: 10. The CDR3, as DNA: TGTGCCAGCAGCTTGACGGCTAGCGGGATTCAGGCAGATACGCAGTATTTT. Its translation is CASSLTASGIQADTQYF.

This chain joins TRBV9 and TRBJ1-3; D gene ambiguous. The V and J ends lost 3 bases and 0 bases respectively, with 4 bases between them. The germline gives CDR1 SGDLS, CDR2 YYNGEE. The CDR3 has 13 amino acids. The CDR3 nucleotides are TGTGCCAGCAGCGCTTCCTCTGGAAACACCATATATTTT. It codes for CASSASSGNTIYF.

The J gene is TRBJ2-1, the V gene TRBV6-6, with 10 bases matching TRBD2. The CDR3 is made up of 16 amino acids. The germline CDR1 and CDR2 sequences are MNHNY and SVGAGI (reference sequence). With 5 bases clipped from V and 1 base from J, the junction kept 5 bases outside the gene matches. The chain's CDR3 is CASSHGLAASYNEQFF. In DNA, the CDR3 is TGTGCCAGCAGTCACGGACTAGCGGCTTCCTACAATGAGCAGTTCTTC.

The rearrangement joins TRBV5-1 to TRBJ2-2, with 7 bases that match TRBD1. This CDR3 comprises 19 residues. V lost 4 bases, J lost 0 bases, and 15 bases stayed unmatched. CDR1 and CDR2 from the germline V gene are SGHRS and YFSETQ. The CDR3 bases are TGCGCCAGCAGCCGGAGCCCGAACAGGGGTCTCGCGAACACCGGGGAGCTGTTTTTT. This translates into CASSRSPNRGLANTGELFF.

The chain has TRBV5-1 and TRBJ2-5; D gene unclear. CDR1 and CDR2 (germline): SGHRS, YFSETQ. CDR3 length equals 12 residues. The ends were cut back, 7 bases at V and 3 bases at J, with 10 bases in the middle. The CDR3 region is CASSQPKETQYF. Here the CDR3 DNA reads TGCGCCAGCTCACAGCCCAAAGAGACCCAGTACTTC.

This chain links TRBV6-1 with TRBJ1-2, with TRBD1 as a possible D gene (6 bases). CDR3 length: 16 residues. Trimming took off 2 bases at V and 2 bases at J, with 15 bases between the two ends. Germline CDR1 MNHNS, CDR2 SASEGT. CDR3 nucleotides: TGTGCCAGCAGTGAACCCACAGGGAGAATAAACTATGGCTACACCTTC. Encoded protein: CASSEPTGRINYGYTF.

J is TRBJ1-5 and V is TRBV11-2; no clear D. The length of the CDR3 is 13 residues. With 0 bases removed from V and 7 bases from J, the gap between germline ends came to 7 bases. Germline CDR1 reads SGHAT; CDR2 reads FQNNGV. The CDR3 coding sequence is TGTGCCAGCAGCTTAGATATAATCCAGCCCCAGCATTTT. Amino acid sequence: CASSLDIIQPQHF.

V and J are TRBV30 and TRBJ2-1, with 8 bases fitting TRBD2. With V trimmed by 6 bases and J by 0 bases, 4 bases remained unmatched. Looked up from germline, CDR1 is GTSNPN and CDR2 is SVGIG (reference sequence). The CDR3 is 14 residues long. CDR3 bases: TGTGCCTGTTCCGGGACTAGCTCCTACAATGAGCAGTTCTTC. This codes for CACSGTSSYNEQFF.

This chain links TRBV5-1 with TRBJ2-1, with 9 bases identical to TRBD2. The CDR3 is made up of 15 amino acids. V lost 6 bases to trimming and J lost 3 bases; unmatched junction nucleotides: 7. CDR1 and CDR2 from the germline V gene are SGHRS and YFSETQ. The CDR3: CASTLAGGSYNEQFF. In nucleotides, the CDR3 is TGCGCCAGCACTCTGGCGGGAGGGAGCTACAATGAGCAGTTCTTC. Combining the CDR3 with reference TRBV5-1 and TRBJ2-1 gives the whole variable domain KAGVTQTPRYLIKTRGQQVTLSCSPISGHRSVSWYQQTPGQGLQFLFEYFSETQRNKGNFPGRFSGRQFSNSRSEMNVSTLELGDSALYLCASTLAGGSYNEQFFGPGTRLTVL.

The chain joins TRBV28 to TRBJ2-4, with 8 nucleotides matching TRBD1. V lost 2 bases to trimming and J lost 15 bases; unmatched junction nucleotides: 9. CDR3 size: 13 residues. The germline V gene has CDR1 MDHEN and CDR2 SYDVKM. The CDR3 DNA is TGTGCCAGCAGTTTACAGGGGGCTAGTGTGCCGTACTTC. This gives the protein CASSLQGASVPYF. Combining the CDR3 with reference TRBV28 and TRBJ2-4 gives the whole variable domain DVKVTQSSRYLVKRTGEKVFLECVQDMDHENMFWYRQDPGLGLRLIYFSYDVKMKEKGDIPEGYSVSREKKERFSLILESASTNQTSMYLCASSLQGASVPYFGAGTRLSVL.

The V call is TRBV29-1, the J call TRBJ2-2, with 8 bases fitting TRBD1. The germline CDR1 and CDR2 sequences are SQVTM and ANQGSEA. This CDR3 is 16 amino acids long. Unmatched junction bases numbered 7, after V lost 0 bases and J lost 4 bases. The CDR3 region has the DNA TGCAGCGTTGAAGATGGGGCAGGGGGCATCACCGGGGAGCTGTTTTTT. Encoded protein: CSVEDGAGGITGELFF.

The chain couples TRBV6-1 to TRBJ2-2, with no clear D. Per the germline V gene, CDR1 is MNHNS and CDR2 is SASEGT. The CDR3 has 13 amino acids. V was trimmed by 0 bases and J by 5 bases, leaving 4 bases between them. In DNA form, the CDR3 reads TGTGCCAGCAGTGAAGCTCGGACCGGGGAGCTGTTTTTT. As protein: CASSEARTGELFF.

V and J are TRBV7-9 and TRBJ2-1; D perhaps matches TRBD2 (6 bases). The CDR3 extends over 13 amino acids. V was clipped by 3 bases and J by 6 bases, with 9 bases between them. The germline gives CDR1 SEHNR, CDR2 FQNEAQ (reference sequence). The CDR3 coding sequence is TGTGCCAGCAGCTTGGGGACTTCCAATGAGCAGTTCTTC. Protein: CASSLGTSNEQFF. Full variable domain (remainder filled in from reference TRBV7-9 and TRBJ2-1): DTGVSQNPRHKITKRGQNVTFRCDPISEHNRLYWYRQTLGQGPEFLTYFQNEAQLEKSRLLSDRFSAERPKGSFSTLEIQRTEQGDSAMYLCASSLGTSNEQFFGPGTRLTVL.

The CDR3 sequence: CASSPWQESNGYTF. In nucleotides, the CDR3 is TGTGCCAGCTCACCGTGGCAGGAAAGTAATGGCTACACCTTC. The chain recombines TRBV18 with TRBJ1-2; no reliable D call. This CDR3 region has 14 residues. From germline, CDR1 is KGHSH and CDR2 LQKENI. Trimming shortened V by 3 bases and J by 6 bases, and 14 bases separated the two germline ends.

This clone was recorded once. The CDR3 DNA follows: TGTGCCAGCAACGAGGTTGCTAGCACAGATACGCAGTATTTT. Encoded protein: CASNEVASTDTQYF. The chain has TRBV2 and TRBJ2-3; D is unresolved. CDR3 length: 14 residues. The V and J ends lost 7 bases and 0 bases respectively, with 11 bases between them. Germline CDR1 reads SNHLY; CDR2 reads FYNNEI.

CDR3 DNA: TGTGCCAGTAGTTCCCAACCTACAGGTTATAGCAATCAGCCCCAGCATTTT. Its translation: CASSSQPTGYSNQPQHF. The chain employs TRBV19 and TRBJ1-5; a possible D gene is TRBD1 (5 bases). CDR1 LNHDA and CDR2 SQIVND come from the germline V gene (reference sequence). V lost 5 bases and J lost 0, with 17 bases in between. This CDR3 comprises 17 residues. Using reference TRBV19 and TRBJ1-5 for the parts outside the CDR3, the full variable domain is DGGITQSPKYLFRKEGQNVTLSCEQNLNHDAMYWYRQDPGQGLRLIYYSQIVNDFQKGDIAEGYSVSREKKESFPLTVTSAQKNPTAFYLCASSSQPTGYSNQPQHFGDGTRLSIL.

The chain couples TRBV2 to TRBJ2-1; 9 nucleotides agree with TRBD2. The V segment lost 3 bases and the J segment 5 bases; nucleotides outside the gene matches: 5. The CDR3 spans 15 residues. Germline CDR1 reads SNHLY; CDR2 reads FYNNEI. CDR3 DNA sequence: TGTGCCAGCAGTGAGCGTCGACTAGCGGACAATGAGCAGTTCTTC. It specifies CASSERRLADNEQFF.

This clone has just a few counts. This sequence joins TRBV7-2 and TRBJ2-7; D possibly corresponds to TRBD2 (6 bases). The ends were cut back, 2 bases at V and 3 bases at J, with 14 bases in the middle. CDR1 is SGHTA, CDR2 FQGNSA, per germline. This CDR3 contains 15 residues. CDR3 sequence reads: CASSLFGGEIYEQYF. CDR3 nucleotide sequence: TGTGCCAGCAGCTTATTTGGCGGGGAGATCTACGAGCAGTACTTC.